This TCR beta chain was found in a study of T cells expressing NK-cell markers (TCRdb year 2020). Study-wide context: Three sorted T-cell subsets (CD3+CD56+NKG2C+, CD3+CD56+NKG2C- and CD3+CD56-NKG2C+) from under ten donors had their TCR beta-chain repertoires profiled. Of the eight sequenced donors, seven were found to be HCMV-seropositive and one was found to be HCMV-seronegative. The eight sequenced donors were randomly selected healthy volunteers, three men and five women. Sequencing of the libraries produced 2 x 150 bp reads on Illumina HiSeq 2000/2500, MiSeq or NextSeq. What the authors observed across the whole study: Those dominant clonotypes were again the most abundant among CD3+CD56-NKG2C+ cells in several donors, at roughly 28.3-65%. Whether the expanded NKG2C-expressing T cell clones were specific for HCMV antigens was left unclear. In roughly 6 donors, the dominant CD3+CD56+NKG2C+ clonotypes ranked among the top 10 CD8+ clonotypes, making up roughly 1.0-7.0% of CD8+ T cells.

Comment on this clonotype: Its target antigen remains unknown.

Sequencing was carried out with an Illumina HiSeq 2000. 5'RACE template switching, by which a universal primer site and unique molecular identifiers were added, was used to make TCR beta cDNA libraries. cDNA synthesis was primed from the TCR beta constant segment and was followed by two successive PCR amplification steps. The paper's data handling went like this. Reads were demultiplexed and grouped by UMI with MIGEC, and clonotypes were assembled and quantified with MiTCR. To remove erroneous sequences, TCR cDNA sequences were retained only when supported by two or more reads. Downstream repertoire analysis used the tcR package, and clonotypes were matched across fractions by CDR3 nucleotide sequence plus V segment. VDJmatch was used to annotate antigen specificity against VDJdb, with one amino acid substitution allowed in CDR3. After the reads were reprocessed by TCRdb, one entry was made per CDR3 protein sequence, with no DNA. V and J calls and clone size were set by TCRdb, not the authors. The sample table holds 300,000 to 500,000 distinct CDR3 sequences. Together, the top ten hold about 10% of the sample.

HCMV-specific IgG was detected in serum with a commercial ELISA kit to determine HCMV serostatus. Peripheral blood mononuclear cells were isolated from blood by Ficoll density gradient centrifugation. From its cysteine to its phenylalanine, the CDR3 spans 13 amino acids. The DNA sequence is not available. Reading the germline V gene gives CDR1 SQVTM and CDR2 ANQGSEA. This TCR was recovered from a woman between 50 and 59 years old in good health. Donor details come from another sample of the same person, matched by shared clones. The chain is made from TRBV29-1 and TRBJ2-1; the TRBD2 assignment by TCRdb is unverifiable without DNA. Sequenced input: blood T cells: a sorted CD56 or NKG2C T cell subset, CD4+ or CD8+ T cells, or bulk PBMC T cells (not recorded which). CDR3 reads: CSVGETSGSHTFF.